This T cell receptor beta chain was obtained from a study of control samples from healthy donors and cancer patients. Sequencing was performed with immunoSEQ multiplex PCR; in TCRdb, only in-frame clones are kept and a portion is missing. The table includes 150,000 to 200,000 clones, 90% detected once. The CDR3 runs 15 residues. Losses at the gene ends were 3 bases for V and 4 bases for J; bases not matched to a gene: 4. Germline lookup yields CDR1 DFQATT and CDR2 SNEGSKA (reference sequence). Sequenced: blood. This TCR was recovered from a woman aged 45-65 years in good health. This chain uses TRBV20-1 with TRBJ2-2, with TRBD2 matching over 11 bases. The CDR3 loop is CSASPTSGTTGELFF. The CDR3 nucleotides read TGCAGTGCTAGTCCGACTAGCGGGACCACCGGGGAGCTGTTTTTT.